The rows below give T cell receptor beta chains drawn from one sample of a study of cytomegalovirus exposure and HLA in healthy donors. Only in-frame clones appear in the TCRdb table, and some are missing; sequencing was by immunoSEQ multiplex PCR. The table shows roughly 200,000 clones, with 78% occurring only once. The material sequenced was PBMCs. These receptors were obtained from a female donor in good health and CMV-seronegative. CDR3s include the opening cysteine and the closing phenylalanine or tryptophan. The D gene is left open where the match is weak. Rows give clone size only sometimes, using once, few, many, or a class for an expanded clone.

TRBD1	TRBV5-1	once	TRBJ1-2	TGCGCCAGCAGTCCGACAGGGTCGAACTATGGCTACACCTTC	CASSPTGSNYGYTF
TRBD1	TRBV7-3	once	TRBJ2-1	TGTGCCAGCAGCTTAACCGGGACAGGGGTTAATGAGCAGTTCTTC	CASSLTGTGVNEQFF
TRBD2	TRBV7-2	NA	TRBJ2-5	TGTGCCAGCAGCTTACAGACTAGCGGGGGGGAGACCCAGTACTTC	CASSLQTSGGETQYF
NA	TRBV7-9	once	TRBJ1-1	TGTGCCAGCGCTCACTCGGTAGACAGTGAAGCTTTCTTT	CASAHSVDSEAFF
NA	TRBV6-1	few	TRBJ2-7	TGTGCCAGCAGTGACCCCGGGATCAGCTCCTACGAGCAGTACTTC	CASSDPGISSYEQYF
TRBD1	TRBV7-9	NA	TRBJ2-3	TGTGCCAGCAGCTCGACAGGGGCAGATACGCAGTATTTT	CASSSTGADTQYF
NA	TRBV11-2	NA	TRBJ2-7	TGTGCCAGCAGCTCAGGGATATACGAGCAGTACTTC	CASSSGIYEQYF
NA	TRBV4-1	NA	TRBJ2-7	TGCGCCAGCAGCCAAGTCAGGGGATTAAGGGAGCAGTACTTC	CASSQVRGLREQYF
TRBD1	TRBV2	few	TRBJ2-2	TGTGCCAGCACGACCGGGACAGCCAACCTTGCGAACACCGGGGAGCTGTTTTTT	CASTTGTANLANTGELFF
NA	TRBV7-2	NA	TRBJ1-4	TGTGCCAGCAGCTTAGATTTGCAGGGGTCTAATGAAAAACTGTTTTTT	CASSLDLQGSNEKLFF
NA	TRBV30	once	TRBJ1-4	TGTGCCTGGAGAGGCGGAGCCTCGTCGTCTGGGAGCGAAAAACTGTTTTTT	CAWRGGASSSGSEKLFF
TRBD1	TRBV7-8	NA	TRBJ2-7	TGTGCCAGCAGCTTAGACAGGGGTGCCAACTACGAGCAGTACTTC	CASSLDRGANYEQYF
NA	TRBV7-9	once	TRBJ1-3	TGTGCCACCATAACCGGTCCCGGGACCATATATTTT	CATITGPGTIYF
TRBD2	TRBV30	NA	TRBJ2-1	TGTGCCTGGAGTTCCGGGGGGGCAACCGAGCAGTTCTTC	CAWSSGGATEQFF
NA	TRBV5-8	NA	TRBJ2-7	TGTGCCAGCAGCTTGTCCCTCTACGAGCAGTACTTC	CASSLSLYEQYF
TRBD2	TRBV9	NA	TRBJ2-1	TGTGCCAGCAGCGTACTAGCGGGGGGGCCTGGTGAGCAGTTCTTC	CASSVLAGGPGEQFF
NA	TRBV11-2	NA	TRBJ2-7	TGTGCCAGCAGCCCTGTCTCACAGGGCTACGAGCAGTACTTC	CASSPVSQGYEQYF
TRBD1	TRBV5-1	NA	TRBJ2-2	TGCGCCAGCAGACTAACAGGGGCGGACACCGGGGAGCTGTTTTTT	CASRLTGADTGELFF
NA	TRBV7-9	NA	TRBJ1-2	TGTGCCAGCAGCTTGCCGGGACACCTTTATGGCTACACCTTC	CASSLPGHLYGYTF
NA	TRBV6-1	few	TRBJ2-2	TGTGCCAGCAGTTTTGGGGCAGTGAACACCGGGGAGCTGTTTTTT	CASSFGAVNTGELFF
TRBD2	TRBV6-4	NA	TRBJ2-1	TGTGCCAGCAGTTCAGGGGAGAGACTAGCGGGAGGTAATGAGCAGTTCTTC	CASSSGERLAGGNEQFF